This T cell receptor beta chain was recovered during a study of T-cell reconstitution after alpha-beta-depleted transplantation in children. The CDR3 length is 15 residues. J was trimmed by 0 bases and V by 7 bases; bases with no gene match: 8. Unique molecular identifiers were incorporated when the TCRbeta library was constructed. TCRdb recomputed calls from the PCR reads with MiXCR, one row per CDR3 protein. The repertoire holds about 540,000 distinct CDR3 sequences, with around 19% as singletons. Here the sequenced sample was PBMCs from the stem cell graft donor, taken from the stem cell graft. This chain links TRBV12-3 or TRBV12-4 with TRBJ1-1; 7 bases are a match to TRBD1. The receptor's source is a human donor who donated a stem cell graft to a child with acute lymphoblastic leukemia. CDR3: CASTPQGTVNTEAFF. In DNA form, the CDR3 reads TGTGCCAGCACCCCACAGGGGACGGTGAACACTGAAGCTTTCTTT.